A single T cell receptor (beta chain) is shown here with its context. Generated by immunoSEQ multiplex PCR, the TCRdb table keeps only in-frame clones and is missing some. The top ten hold under 1.5% of the sample, which has about 220,000 clones, roughly 80% seen once. The data belong to a study of blood T cell repertoires in COVID-19. Germline-derived CDR1 and CDR2 are MNHNS and SASEGT. CDR3 length: 15 amino acids. With 1 base removed from V and 9 bases from J, the gap between germline ends came to 16 bases. The sample consisted of PBMCs or T cells enriched from blood (not recorded which). The chain employs TRBV6-1 and TRBJ2-1; D gene uncertain. The source of this sequence is a middle-aged woman with acute COVID-19. The DNA of the CDR3 is TGTGCCAGCAGTGAAGAAATTTCAGGAAGTGGTGAGCAGTTCTTC. The encoded protein is CASSEEISGSGEQFF.